The next 5 T cell receptor beta chains were all read from a single sample in a study of T cell responses to AZD1222 COVID-19 vaccine. Clones were sequenced by immunoSEQ multiplex PCR, and TCRdb holds only the in-frame ones, with some missing. The table lists around 75,000 clones, roughly 84% of them singletons, with roughly an eighth in the top ten. The sample was peripheral blood, taken on day 0 of AZD1222 vaccination. All receptors come from an adult in good health.

This chain joins TRBV5-8 and TRBJ1-4; TRBD1 might be the D (5 bases). The ends were cut back, 1 base at V and 0 bases at J, with 10 bases in the middle. The length of the CDR3 is 16 residues. Germline assignment: CDR1 SGHTS and CDR2 YDEGEE. CDR3 sequence reads: CASSLPGTATNEKLFF. The CDR3 coding sequence is TGTGCCAGCAGCTTGCCCGGGACGGCAACTAATGAAAAACTGTTTTTT.

The rearrangement uses TRBV28 and TRBJ2-1; TRBD1 is a possible D gene (5 bases). Trimming left V 7 bases short and J 6 bases short, with 22 bases between. The CDR3 totals 16 residues. Per the germline V gene, CDR1 is MDHEN and CDR2 is SYDVKM. The chain's CDR3 is CASTLYGATVLNEQFF. CDR3 coding DNA: TGTGCCAGCACTCTATATGGGGCGACAGTACTCAATGAGCAGTTCTTC.

V and J are TRBV2 and TRBJ1-5; D is ambiguous. CDR1 and CDR2 (germline): SNHLY, FYNNEI. V shed 7 bases and J shed 7 bases, with 14 bases lying between them. This CDR3 spans 13 amino acids. CDR3 protein: CASMVGGGQPQHF. The CDR3 coding sequence is TGTGCCAGCATGGTAGGAGGAGGGCAGCCCCAGCATTTT.

The chain links TRBV3-1 (or the pseudogene TRBV3-2) to TRBJ1-1; TRBD1 aligns across 7 bases. Trimming cost V 5 bases and J 12 bases; bases outside gene matches: 9. There are 12 residues in the CDR3. Germline CDR1 and CDR2: LGHDT and YNNKEL (reference sequence). CDR3 in DNA: TGTGCCAGCAGCGAAACAGGGGTCGCGACTTTCTTT. Protein sequence: CASSETGVATFF.

The chain carries TRBV7-3 and TRBJ2-3; D is unclear. The germline CDR1 and CDR2 sequences are SGHTA and FQGTGA. V lost 5 bases to trimming and J lost 5 bases, with 11 bases between them. The CDR3 covers 13 residues. As DNA, the CDR3 is TGTGCCAGCAGCCCCCACATGAAAGATACGCAGTATTTT. It translates to CASSPHMKDTQYF.